This T cell receptor beta chain was identified during a study of response to subunit inactivated influenza vaccine. Study-level points and caveats: New T cells are recruited in small numbers by each seasonal influenza vaccination, according to the authors' suggestion.

The CDR3 is made up of 16 amino acids. Germline loops: CDR1 LNHNV, CDR2 YYDKDF (reference sequence). The V gene lost 1 base and the J gene lost 5 bases, with 14 bases spanning the gap. This clonotype has ten or more counts. What it binds is unknown. TCRdb recomputed calls from the RT-PCR reads with MiXCR, one row per CDR3 protein. In the table there are 450,000 to 600,000 distinct CDR3 sequences, approximately 7.8% of which are singletons. Sequences were derived from PBMCs from blood, sampled about 24 months after vaccination. This chain connects TRBV15 to TRBJ2-2; D call uncertain. The sequence was obtained from a man between 50 and 69 years old who received an inactivated influenza vaccine. In DNA form, the CDR3 reads TGTGCCACCAGCAGAGGAGGATCGGCCCGGACCGGGGAGCTGTTTTTT. It is translated as CATSRGGSARTGELFF.